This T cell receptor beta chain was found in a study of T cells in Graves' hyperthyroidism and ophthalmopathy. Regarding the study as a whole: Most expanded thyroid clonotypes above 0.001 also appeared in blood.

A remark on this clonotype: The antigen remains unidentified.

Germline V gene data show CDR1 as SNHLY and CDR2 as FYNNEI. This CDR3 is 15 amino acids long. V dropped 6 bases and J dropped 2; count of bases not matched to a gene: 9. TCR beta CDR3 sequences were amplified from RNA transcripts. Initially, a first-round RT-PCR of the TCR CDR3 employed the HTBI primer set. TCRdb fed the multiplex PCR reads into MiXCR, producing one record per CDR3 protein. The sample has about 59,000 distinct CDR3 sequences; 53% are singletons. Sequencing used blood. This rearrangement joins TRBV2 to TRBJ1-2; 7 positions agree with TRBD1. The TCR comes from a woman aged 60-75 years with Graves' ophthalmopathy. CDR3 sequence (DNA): TGTGCCAGCAGGAGACAGGGTGAAGGAAACTATGGCTACACCTTC. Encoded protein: CASRRQGEGNYGYTF.